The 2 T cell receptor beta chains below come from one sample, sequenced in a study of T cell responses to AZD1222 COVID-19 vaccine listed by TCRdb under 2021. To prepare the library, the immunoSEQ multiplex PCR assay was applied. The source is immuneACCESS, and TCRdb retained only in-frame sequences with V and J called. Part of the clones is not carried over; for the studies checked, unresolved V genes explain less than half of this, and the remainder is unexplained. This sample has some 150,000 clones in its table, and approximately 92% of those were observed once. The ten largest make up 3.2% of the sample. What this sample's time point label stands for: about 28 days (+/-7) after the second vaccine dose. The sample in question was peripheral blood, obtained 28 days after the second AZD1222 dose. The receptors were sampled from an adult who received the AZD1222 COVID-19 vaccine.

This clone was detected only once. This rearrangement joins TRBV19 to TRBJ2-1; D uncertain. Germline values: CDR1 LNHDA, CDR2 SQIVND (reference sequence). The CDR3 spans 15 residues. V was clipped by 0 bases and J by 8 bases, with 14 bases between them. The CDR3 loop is CASSIDLLPPDEQFF. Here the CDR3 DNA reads TGTGCCAGTAGTATAGATCTACTACCCCCGGATGAGCAGTTCTTC.

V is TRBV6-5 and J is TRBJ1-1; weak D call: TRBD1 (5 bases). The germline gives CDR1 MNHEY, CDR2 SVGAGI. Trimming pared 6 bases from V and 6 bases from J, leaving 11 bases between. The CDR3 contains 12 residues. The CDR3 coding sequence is TGTGCCAGCAGCTCTGGGGGGGCTGAAGCTTTCTTT. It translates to CASSSGGAEAFF.